The 5 T cell receptor beta chains listed next were all sequenced from one sample in a study of control samples from healthy donors and cancer patients. Measured with immunoSEQ multiplex PCR; TCRdb has only the in-frame clones, and not every one. The data hold about 160,000 clones, with 96% observed a single time. Sequencing was carried out using blood. These receptors all stem from a woman between 25 and 40 years old in good health.

This clone was found a few times. The chain has TRBV28 and TRBJ1-6; D is ambiguous. V lost 6 bases and J lost 8, with 14 bases in between. The CDR3 spans 14 residues. CDR1 MDHEN and CDR2 SYDVKM come from the germline V gene. CDR3 sequence (DNA): TGTGCCAGCAGCACCCTTTTCGGACATTCACCCCTCCACTTT. This codes for CASSTLFGHSPLHF.

Comments on this clone: The sample carries other DNA sequences with the same CDR3. The chain joins TRBV6-5 to TRBJ2-2, with 12 bases matching TRBD2. CDR3 size: 15 residues. Trimming took 6 bases from V and 5 from J; bases not matched to a gene: 4. CDR1 and CDR2 from the germline V gene are MNHEY and SVGAGI. In DNA form, the CDR3 reads TGTGCCAGCAGGACTAGCGGGGGTGGGACCGGGGAGCTGTTTTTT. Its translation: CASRTSGGGTGELFF.

This clone was observed a single time. V usage is TRBV29-1 and J usage is TRBJ1-4; 7 nucleotides match TRBD1. V was pared by 7 bases and J by 5 bases, with 19 bases of the junction left unmatched. Germline CDR1 SQVTM, CDR2 ANQGSEA. The CDR3 has 17 residues. CDR3 region: CSASTGWLPSLNEKLFF. The CDR3 nucleotides are TGCAGCGCCTCGACAGGGTGGCTCCCCTCTCTAAATGAAAAACTGTTTTTT.

V gene TRBV12-5 combines with J gene TRBJ1-1, with a weak D call TRBD1 (5 bases). This CDR3 contains 15 residues. Germline V gene sequence: CDR1 LGHNT, CDR2 FRNRAP. Trimming shortened V by 9 bases and J by 2 bases, and 19 bases separated the two germline ends. This CDR3 reads CASRGTDPLNTEAFF. CDR3 DNA: TGTGCTAGCCGAGGGACGGACCCCCTCAACACTGAAGCTTTCTTT. Supplemented by reference TRBV12-5 and TRBJ1-1, the full variable domain reads DARVTQTPRHKVTEMGQEVTMRCQPILGHNTVFWYRQTMMQGLELLAYFRNRAPLDDSGMPKDRFSAEMPDATLATLKIQPSEPRDSAVYFCASRGTDPLNTEAFFGQGTRLTVV.

The chain has TRBV3-1 (or the pseudogene TRBV3-2) and TRBJ2-3, with TRBD2 identical over 8 bases. V shed 1 base, J shed 2 bases, and the junction held 2 bases outside the gene matches. Germline assignment: CDR1 LGHDT and CDR2 YNNKEL (reference sequence). CDR3 size: 15 residues. CDR3 bases: TGTGCCAGCAGCCAAGGTAGCGGGGACACAGATACGCAGTATTTT. This encodes CASSQGSGDTDTQYF.